Presented here are 3 T cell receptor beta chains from one specimen sequenced in a study of shared clonotypes between healthy human individuals. Sequencing was performed with immunoSEQ multiplex PCR; in TCRdb, only in-frame clones are kept and a portion is missing. The sample includes about 960,000 clones, roughly 72% seen only once; the top ten take over 1.3%. The source material was memory CD4+ T cells sorted from blood. Subset indicated: CD45RA-negative fraction. These receptor sequences come from a man younger than 30 in good health.

This clone showed up just once. The chain employs TRBV5-1 and TRBJ2-2, with D perhaps TRBD2 (5 bases). This CDR3 contains 15 residues. V lost 0 bases to trimming and J lost 7 bases, with 13 bases between them. Germline CDR1 SGHRS, CDR2 YFSETQ. For the CDR3, the DNA is TGCGCCAGCAGCTTGGTCGGGGTAGACGGCGGGGAGCTGTTTTTT. This translates into CASSLVGVDGGELFF.

This clone was seen only a few times. The rearrangement links TRBV2 to TRBJ2-1; tentatively, D is TRBD1 (6 bases). This CDR3 is 15 amino acids long. Germline lookup yields CDR1 SNHLY and CDR2 FYNNEI. The V end lost 2 bases, the J end lost 4 bases, and 12 bases lay between the germline ends. The DNA for the CDR3 is TGTGCCAGCAGTGAATGGGGGCAGGGGTACAATGAGCAGTTCTTC. It yields the protein CASSEWGQGYNEQFF.

The chain links TRBV29-1 to TRBJ1-4; TRBD1 is a possible D gene (5 bases). The V gene lost 3 bases and the J gene lost 3 bases, with 11 bases spanning the gap. The CDR3 covers 14 residues. Germline CDR1 and CDR2: SQVTM and ANQGSEA. This chain's CDR3 is CSVEVLGANEKLFF. The CDR3 coding sequence is TGCAGCGTTGAGGTATTGGGGGCTAATGAAAAACTGTTTTTT.